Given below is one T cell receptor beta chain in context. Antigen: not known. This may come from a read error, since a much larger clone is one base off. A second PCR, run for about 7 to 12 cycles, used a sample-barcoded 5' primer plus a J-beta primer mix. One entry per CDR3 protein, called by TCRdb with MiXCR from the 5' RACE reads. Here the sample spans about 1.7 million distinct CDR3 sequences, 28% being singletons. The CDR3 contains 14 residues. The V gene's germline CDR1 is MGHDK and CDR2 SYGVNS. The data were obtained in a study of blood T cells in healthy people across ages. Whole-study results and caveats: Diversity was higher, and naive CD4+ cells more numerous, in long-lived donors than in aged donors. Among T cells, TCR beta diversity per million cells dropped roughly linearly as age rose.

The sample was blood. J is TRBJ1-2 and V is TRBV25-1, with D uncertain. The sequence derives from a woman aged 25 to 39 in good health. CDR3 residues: CVSSRTSGSYGYTF. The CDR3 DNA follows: TGTGTCAGCAGCAGGACCAGCGGCAGCTATGGCTACACCTTC.